Each of the 24 T cell receptor beta chains below was sequenced from the same sample in a study of early T cells in non-severe SARS-CoV-2 infection. MiXCR, run by TCRdb on the 5' RACE reads, gives a single entry per CDR3 protein. The sample carries over 70,000 distinct CDR3 sequences, approximately 15% recorded once. Sample: whole blood. The receptors derive from an adult who was a healthcare worker with PCR-confirmed SARS-CoV-2 infection or an uninfected control (not recorded which).

The genes are TRBV11-3 and TRBJ2-3; 8 bases agree with TRBD2. V gave up 4 bases and J gave up 3 bases; unmatched junction bases: 6. Germline V gives CDR1 SGHNT, CDR2 YENEEA. The CDR3 sequence is 15 residues long. CDR3 sequence: CASSSGTRDTDTQYF. CDR3 in DNA: TGTGCCAGCAGCTCCGGGACTAGAGATACAGATACGCAGTATTTT.

The table lists this clonotype with many counts. The genes are TRBV24-1 and TRBJ1-1, with a weak D call TRBD1 (5 bases). Germline V gene sequence: CDR1 KGHDR, CDR2 SFDVKD. V dropped 4 bases and J dropped 8 bases, with 7 bases sitting between them. This CDR3 comprises 11 residues. DNA for the CDR3: TGTGCCACCAGTGACAGGGAAGAAGCTTTCTTT. This codes for CATSDREEAFF.

This CDR3 is CSARGVPRAEEQYF. CDR3 in DNA: TGCAGTGCGCGAGGGGTCCCAAGGGCCGAGGAGCAGTACTTC. This chain joins TRBV20-1 and TRBJ2-7; TRBD1 or TRBD2 may be the D gene (5 bases each). The CDR3 has 14 residues. Germline CDR1 DFQATT, CDR2 SNEGSKA (reference sequence). V was trimmed by 6 bases and J by 7 bases, leaving 22 bases between them.

The chain uses TRBV10-1 and TRBJ1-1; D is unclear. The V end was cut by 4 bases, the J end by 10 bases, with 10 bases between. Looked up from germline, CDR1 is WNHNN and CDR2 is SYGVQD (reference sequence). The CDR3 sequence is 11 residues long. CDR3 nucleotides: TGCGCCAGCAGTGGATCCTCGAGAGCTTTCTTT. This sequence encodes CASSGSSRAFF.

This clonotype was found a few times. The V gene is TRBV9, the J gene TRBJ2-7; D is unresolved. Germline V gene data show CDR1 as SGDLS and CDR2 as YYNGEE. This CDR3 region has 13 residues. The ends were cut back, 4 bases at V and 0 bases at J, with 8 bases in the middle. The CDR3 spells CASSPSLSYEQYF. In DNA form, the CDR3 reads TGTGCCAGCAGCCCCTCCCTCTCCTACGAGCAGTACTTC.

The J gene is TRBJ2-2, the V gene TRBV7-2; a weak D match, TRBD1 (5 bases). The CDR3 consists of 14 residues. The germline V and J ends were trimmed by 1 base and 6 bases, with 9 bases remaining between them. Germline-derived CDR1 and CDR2 are SGHTA and FQGNSA. The CDR3 DNA sequence: TGTGCCAGCAGCTTAGTTGGGGCGTCCGGGGAGCTGTTTTTT. Encoded protein: CASSLVGASGELFF.

This chain links TRBV5-1 with TRBJ2-6; D remains ambiguous. CDR3 size: 13 residues. Germline CDR1 and CDR2: SGHRS and YFSETQ. V shed 5 bases and J shed 3 bases, with 6 bases lying between them. The CDR3 DNA reads TGCGCCAGCAGGACCGATGGGGCCAACGTCCTGACTTTC. Amino acid sequence: CASRTDGANVLTF. Supplemented by reference TRBV5-1 and TRBJ2-6, the full variable domain reads KAGVTQTPRYLIKTRGQQVTLSCSPISGHRSVSWYQQTPGQGLQFLFEYFSETQRNKGNFPGRFSGRQFSNSRSEMNVSTLELGDSALYLCASRTDGANVLTFGAGSRLTVL.

This clonotype showed up just a few times. The chain combines TRBV10-2 with TRBJ2-2; D unclear. The V end was cut by 6 bases, the J end by 0 bases, with 5 bases between. Germline V lookup: CDR1 WSHSY, CDR2 SAAADI. The CDR3 is 13 residues long. CDR3 DNA sequence: TGCGCCAGCAGGGAGACGAACACCGGGGAGCTGTTTTTT. It is translated as CASRETNTGELFF.

The chain uses TRBV27 and TRBJ2-5; no clear D gene. Germline V gives CDR1 MNHEY, CDR2 SMNVEV (reference sequence). V lost 6 bases to trimming and J lost 4 bases, with 9 bases between them. This CDR3 is built from 12 residues. The CDR3 is CASREDPETQYF. The DNA of the CDR3 is TGTGCCAGCAGGGAAGACCCAGAGACCCAGTACTTC.

This clonotype was observed a handful of times. The chain has TRBV11-2 and TRBJ1-1, with a tentative D call TRBD1 (5 bases). Between the trimmed V and J ends, which lost 10 bases and 2 bases, there was a span of 14 bases. CDR3 length: 13 amino acids. The germline V gene encodes CDR1 SGHAT and CDR2 FQNNGV. The CDR3 reads CATTWGRNTEAFF. CDR3 in DNA: TGTGCCACCACATGGGGGAGAAACACTGAAGCTTTCTTT.

There are many counts of this clonotype. J is TRBJ2-4 and V is TRBV7-9, with 8 positions matching TRBD2. Germline V gene lookup returns CDR1 SEHNR and CDR2 FQNEAQ (reference sequence). V dropped 5 bases and J dropped 6; count of bases not matched to a gene: 12. The CDR3 covers 16 residues. The CDR3 sequence: CASSPPGGGSINIQYF. CDR3 coding DNA: TGTGCCAGCAGCCCCCCGGGGGGGGGGTCCATAAACATTCAGTACTTC. The complete variable domain, with remaining parts taken from reference TRBV7-9 and TRBJ2-4, reads DTGVSQNPRHKITKRGQNVTFRCDPISEHNRLYWYRQTLGQGPEFLTYFQNEAQLEKSRLLSDRFSAERPKGSFSTLEIQRTEQGDSAMYLCASSPPGGGSINIQYFGAGTRLSVL.

The V gene is TRBV2, the J gene TRBJ2-1; D is unclear. V was shortened by 7 bases and J by 8 bases, with 12 bases between the two germline ends. CDR1 SNHLY and CDR2 FYNNEI come from the germline V gene. The CDR3 extends over 12 amino acids. CDR3 region: CASKGPVDEQFF. In nucleotides, the CDR3 is TGTGCCAGCAAGGGTCCGGTAGATGAGCAGTTCTTC.

The genes are TRBV7-8 and TRBJ2-3, with D tentatively TRBD2 (6 bases). Germline CDR1 is SGHVS and CDR2 is FQNEAQ. The CDR3 has 16 amino acids. Trimming cost V 4 bases and J 4 bases, with 18 bases left between them. The CDR3 sequence: CASSYQRVMSPDTQYF. In DNA form, the CDR3 reads TGTGCCAGCAGCTACCAGCGGGTGATGAGCCCAGATACGCAGTATTTT.

The sample holds many counts of this clonotype. Here the CDR3 DNA reads TGTGCCAGCAGTGCCTCTTCACCTTCGGACGGCTCGTATGGCTACACCTTC. This encodes CASSASSPSDGSYGYTF. The chain uses TRBV25-1 and TRBJ1-2; D is undetermined. CDR1 is MGHDK and CDR2 is SYGVNS in the germline V gene. The CDR3 loop spans 17 amino acids. With 4 bases removed from V and 5 bases from J, the gap between germline ends came to 23 bases.

This chain connects TRBV29-1 to TRBJ2-5, with no clear D. This CDR3 has 14 amino acids. Between the trimmed V and J ends, which lost 0 bases and 2 bases, there was a span of 10 bases. Germline V gene lookup returns CDR1 SQVTM and CDR2 ANQGSEA. CDR3 sequence reads: CSVEDHPSQETQYF. The CDR3 region has the DNA TGCAGCGTTGAAGATCATCCGTCGCAAGAGACCCAGTACTTC.

This clonotype came up a few times. The chain joins TRBV5-1 to TRBJ2-3; no definite D call. Trimming stripped 2 bases from V and 5 bases from J, with 3 bases between. This CDR3 spans 11 amino acids. Germline CDR1 reads SGHRS; CDR2 reads YFSETQ. CDR3 sequence (DNA): TGCGCCAGCAGCTTCGAAGATACGCAGTATTTT. This gives the protein CASSFEDTQYF.

This clonotype was seen once. The J gene is TRBJ2-1, the V gene TRBV27, with D unresolved. V lost 2 bases, J lost 7 bases, and 9 bases lay in between. CDR1 and CDR2 (germline): MNHEY, SMNVEV (reference sequence). The CDR3 runs 13 residues. The DNA of the CDR3 is TGTGCCAGCAGTTTAGGGTGGTGGAATGAGCAGTTCTTC. This translates into CASSLGWWNEQFF.

V is TRBV5-5 and J is TRBJ2-7; 7 nucleotides align to TRBD1. Per germline, CDR1 SGHKS and CDR2 YYEKEE (reference sequence). The CDR3 is made up of 15 amino acids. Unmatched junction bases numbered 13, after V lost 5 bases and J lost 5 bases. Here the CDR3 reads CASRGRQGKYDEQYF. The CDR3 coding sequence is TGTGCCAGCAGAGGTCGACAGGGCAAATATGACGAGCAGTACTTC.

The rearrangement joins TRBV7-6 to TRBJ2-1; TRBD2 is a possible D gene (5 bases). This CDR3 spans 16 amino acids. CDR1 and CDR2 (germline): SGHVS, FNYEAQ. The germline V and J ends were trimmed by 0 bases and 0 bases, with 9 bases remaining between them. Here the CDR3 DNA reads TGTGCCAGCAGCTTAGCCCTAGCAAGCTCCTACAATGAGCAGTTCTTC. Residues: CASSLALASSYNEQFF. The full variable domain, in which reference TRBV7-6 and TRBJ2-1 provide the parts outside the CDR3, is GAGVSQSPRYKVTKRGQDVALRCDPISGHVSLYWYRQALGQGPEFLTYFNYEAQQDKSGLPNDRFSAERPEGSISTLTIQRTEQRDSAMYRCASSLALASSYNEQFFGPGTRLTVL.

This rearrangement joins TRBV11-2 to TRBJ2-1, with D hard to call. The CDR3 length is 12 residues. Per germline, CDR1 SGHAT and CDR2 FQNNGV. V was clipped by 5 bases and J by 6 bases, with 8 bases between them. The CDR3 protein is CASSPDVNEQFF. CDR3 DNA: TGTGCCAGCAGCCCAGATGTCAATGAGCAGTTCTTC.

This chain connects TRBV16 to TRBJ2-7, with D tentatively TRBD1 or TRBD2 (5 bases each). The V end lost 8 bases, the J end lost 2 bases, and 13 bases lay between the germline ends. CDR3 length: 13 residues. CDR1 and CDR2 (germline): KGHSY, FQNENV. The CDR3 loop is CASGSGTAYEQYF. CDR3 DNA: TGTGCCAGCGGATCCGGGACGGCCTACGAGCAGTACTTC.

This clonotype was seen a few times. The V gene is TRBV7-9, the J gene TRBJ2-5; 10 nucleotides line up with TRBD2. With 5 bases clipped from V and 5 bases from J, the junction kept 11 bases outside the gene matches. Germline values: CDR1 SEHNR, CDR2 FQNEAQ (reference sequence). The CDR3 runs 16 residues. As DNA, the CDR3 is TGTGCCAGCAGCCCCGTTCCCATACTAGCGGGGGAGACCCAGTACTTC. Amino acids: CASSPVPILAGETQYF. The whole variable domain, filled in from reference TRBV7-9 and TRBJ2-5, reads DTGVSQNPRHKITKRGQNVTFRCDPISEHNRLYWYRQTLGQGPEFLTYFQNEAQLEKSRLLSDRFSAERPKGSFSTLEIQRTEQGDSAMYLCASSPVPILAGETQYFGPGTRLLVL.

The rearrangement uses TRBV12-3 or TRBV12-4 and TRBJ1-3; D is possibly TRBD1 (5 bases). With 7 bases removed from V and 3 bases from J, the gap between germline ends came to 13 bases. The CDR3 contains 14 residues. The CDR3 sequence: CASTQGSRGNTIYF. CDR3 DNA: TGTGCCAGCACTCAGGGTTCGCGTGGAAACACCATATATTTT.

The chain joins TRBV30 to TRBJ1-2, with 12 bases matching TRBD1. The CDR3 is 14 residues long. Trimming took 3 bases from V and 10 from J; bases not matched to a gene: 9. The germline V gene has CDR1 GTSNPN and CDR2 SVGIG (reference sequence). DNA for the CDR3: TGTGCCTGGAGGGAGCCGGGACAGGGGGCTGTCTACACCTTC. Protein sequence: CAWREPGQGAVYTF.